This T cell receptor beta chain was sequenced in a study of control samples from healthy donors and cancer patients. Measured with immunoSEQ multiplex PCR; TCRdb has only the in-frame clones, and not every one. This table has 50,000 or so clones, 80% appearing once. Only one count was recorded for this clone. Material: blood. The receptor's source is an older man in good health.

The CDR3 here is CASSLRYTEAFF. In DNA form, the CDR3 reads TGTGCCAGCAGTTTACGGTACACTGAAGCTTTCTTT. The chain has TRBV28 and TRBJ1-1; no clear D gene. The CDR3 contains 12 residues. The germline V gene has CDR1 MDHEN and CDR2 SYDVKM. The ends were cut back, 2 bases at V and 3 bases at J, with 4 bases in the middle. The variable domain in full, with the rest retrieved from reference TRBV28 and TRBJ1-1, is DVKVTQSSRYLVKRTGEKVFLECVQDMDHENMFWYRQDPGLGLRLIYFSYDVKMKEKGDIPEGYSVSREKKERFSLILESASTNQTSMYLCASSLRYTEAFFGQGTRLTVV.